This T cell receptor beta chain was identified during a study of OX40 agonist ivuxolimab in advanced cancers. Background on the study: Ivuxolimab, which is an agonistic anti-OX40 (CD134) antibody, was administered to the patients. Patients were treated with intravenous ivuxolimab, dosed at 0.01 to 10 mg/kg and infused every 2 weeks.

Notes on the study in general: By week 6 at 0.1 to 3.0 mg/kg, blood CD4+ and CD8+ T cells had expanded clonally.

People who had autoimmune disease history or systemic immunosuppression were excluded. In the case of this clone: What it binds is unknown.

Produced via immunoSEQ multiplex PCR; TCRdb's table is partial and in-frame only. The sample shows roughly 69,000 clones, almost 85% of them seen only once. The CDR3 sequence is 15 residues long. V was shortened by 4 bases and J by 2 bases, with 14 bases between the two germline ends. The germline CDR1 and CDR2 sequences are SGHTA and FQGNSA. The V gene is TRBV7-2, the J gene TRBJ1-1; weak D call: TRBD1 (5 bases). The material was CD4+ or CD8+ T cells sorted from blood, obtained in a trial of the OX40 agonist ivuxolimab. This TCR was sampled from an adult with an advanced solid tumor such as melanoma, head and neck, liver or kidney cancer. The chain's CDR3 is CASSSMAGDNTEAFF. The CDR3 DNA follows: TGTGCCAGCAGCTCCATGGCGGGGGATAACACTGAAGCTTTCTTT.